This record concerns one T cell receptor (beta chain) sequence. The authors sequenced TCR beta from blood CD8+ and CD4+ T cells. In contrast to the negatively isolated CD8+ and CD4+ T cells, TEMRA cells were FACS-enriched. This record comes from a study of CD8 T cells in Susac syndrome. RNA, at about 0.45 to 1 ug, was reverse transcribed with random hexamers. The immunoSEQ assay covered 54 Vbeta and 13 Jbeta segments for CDR3. A single record per CDR3 protein comes from TCRdb applying MiXCR to the immunoSEQ multiplex PCR reads. The data hold over 80,000 distinct CDR3 sequences, with 85% to 95% observed a single time. Germline V gene lookup returns CDR1 MGHDK and CDR2 SYGVNS. With 1 base removed from V and 3 bases from J, the gap between germline ends came to 15 bases. The CDR3 loop spans 16 amino acids.

The clonotype was recovered from a human donor in good health. What was sequenced was CD8+ T cells from PBMCs. V is TRBV25-1 and J is TRBJ1-1; TRBD1 might be the D (5 bases). CDR3 protein: CASSEFGGAGDTEAFF. The CDR3 nucleotides read TGTGCCAGCAGTGAATTCGGGGGTGCTGGGGACACTGAAGCTTTCTTT.